The clone carrying this T cell receptor beta chain was seen more than once but under ten times. A much more abundant neighbour one base away suggests this may be a read error. The data belong to a study of T cells in Graves' hyperthyroidism and ophthalmopathy. Across the study: Peripheral blood was taken when the disease was first diagnosed, before any treatment began.

The CDR3 length is 11 residues. Trimming left V 5 bases short and J 2 bases short, with 4 bases between. In germline, CDR1 is MGHDK, CDR2 SYGVNS. Each diagnosis was grounded in clinical symptoms, serum thyroxine and TRAb, thyroid ultrasound, and orbital computed tomography. The PBMCs were taken from 10 ml of fresh peripheral blood. There were TCR beta CDR3 regions amplified from RNA transcripts. The primer set for the first-round RT-PCR of the TCR CDR3 was HTBI. TCRdb reprocessed the multiplex PCR reads with MiXCR, giving one entry per CDR3 protein. The sample consists of 300,000 to 450,000 distinct CDR3 sequences, about 14% of them appearing once.

The chain combines TRBV25-1 with TRBJ2-7; no clear D. The sequenced sample was blood. This TCR was recovered from a young woman with Graves' ophthalmopathy. The CDR3, as DNA: TGTGCCAGCAGTATCGCCTACGAGCAGTACTTC. Amino acid sequence: CASSIAYEQYF.